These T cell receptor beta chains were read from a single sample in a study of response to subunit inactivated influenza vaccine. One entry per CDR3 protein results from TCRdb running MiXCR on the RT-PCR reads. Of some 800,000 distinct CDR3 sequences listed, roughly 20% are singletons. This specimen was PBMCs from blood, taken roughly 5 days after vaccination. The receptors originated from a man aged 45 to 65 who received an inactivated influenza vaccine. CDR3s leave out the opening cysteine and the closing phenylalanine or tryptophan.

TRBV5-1	ASSLGQSTGNTIY
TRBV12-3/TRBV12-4	VSSLDGIRGTETYEQF
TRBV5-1	ASSLAPGGSNEKLF
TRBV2	ASTISGEQF
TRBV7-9	ASRKDPAGSYNEQF
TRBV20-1	SGGTSGTYEQY
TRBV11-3	ASSLDGDREQY
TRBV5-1	ASSRQGAHDYGYT
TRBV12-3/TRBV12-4	ASSLPGYGYT
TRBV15	ATSRDQGSPELF
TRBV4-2	ASSQGGQGGWNTEAF
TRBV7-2	ASSYTTRLATSGELF
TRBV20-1	SARDGTTYEQY
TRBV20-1	SAPDARLSETQY
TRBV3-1	ASSTRQETQY
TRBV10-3	AISDGGGLDNEQF
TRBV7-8	ASSLRGQDGGYT
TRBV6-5	ASSYSPSTDTQY
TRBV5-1	ASSLDTSGWYGYT
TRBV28	ASRHARRTGVNEQY